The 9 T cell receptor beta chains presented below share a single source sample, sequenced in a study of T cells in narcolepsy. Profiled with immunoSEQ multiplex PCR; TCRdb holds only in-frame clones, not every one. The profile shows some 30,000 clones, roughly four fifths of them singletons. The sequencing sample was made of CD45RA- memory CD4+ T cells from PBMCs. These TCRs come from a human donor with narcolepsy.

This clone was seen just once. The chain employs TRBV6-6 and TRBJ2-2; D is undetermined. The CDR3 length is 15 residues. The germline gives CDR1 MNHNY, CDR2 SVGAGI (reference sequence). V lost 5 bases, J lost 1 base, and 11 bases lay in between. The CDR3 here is CASSPPPVNTGELFF. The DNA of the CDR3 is TGTGCCAGCAGTCCCCCCCCGGTGAACACCGGGGAGCTGTTTTTT.

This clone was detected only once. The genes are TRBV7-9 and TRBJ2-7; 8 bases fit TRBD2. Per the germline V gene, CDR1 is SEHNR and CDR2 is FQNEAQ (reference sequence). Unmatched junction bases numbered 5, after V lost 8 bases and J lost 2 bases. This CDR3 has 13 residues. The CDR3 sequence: CASCGGPTYEQYF. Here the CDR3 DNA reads TGTGCCAGCTGCGGGGGGCCCACCTACGAGCAGTACTTC.

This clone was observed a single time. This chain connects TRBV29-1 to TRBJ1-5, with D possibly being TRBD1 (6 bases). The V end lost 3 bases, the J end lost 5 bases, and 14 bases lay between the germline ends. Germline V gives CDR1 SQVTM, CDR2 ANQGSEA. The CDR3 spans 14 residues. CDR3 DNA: TGCAGCGTTGAGACGGGGGCGCGGGATCAGCCCCAGCATTTT. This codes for CSVETGARDQPQHF.

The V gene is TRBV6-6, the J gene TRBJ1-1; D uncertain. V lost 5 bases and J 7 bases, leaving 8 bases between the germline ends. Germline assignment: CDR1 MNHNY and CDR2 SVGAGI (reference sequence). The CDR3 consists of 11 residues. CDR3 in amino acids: CASSAEGEAFF. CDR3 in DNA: TGTGCCAGCAGTGCCGAGGGTGAAGCTTTCTTT.

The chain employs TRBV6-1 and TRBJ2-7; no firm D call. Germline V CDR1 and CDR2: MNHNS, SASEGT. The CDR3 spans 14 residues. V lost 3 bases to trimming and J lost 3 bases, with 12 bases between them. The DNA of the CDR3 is TGTGCCAGCAGTGAGAGCATTGGTGGCTACGAGCAGTACTTC. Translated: CASSESIGGYEQYF.

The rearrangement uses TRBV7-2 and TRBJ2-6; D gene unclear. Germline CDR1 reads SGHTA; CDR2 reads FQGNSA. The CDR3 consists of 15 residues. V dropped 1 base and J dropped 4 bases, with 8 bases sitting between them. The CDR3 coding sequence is TGTGCCAGCAGCTTAGGACTCTCCGGGGCCAACGTCCTGACTTTC. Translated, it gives CASSLGLSGANVLTF. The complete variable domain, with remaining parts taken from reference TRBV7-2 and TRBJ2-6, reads GAGVSQSPSNKVTEKGKDVELRCDPISGHTALYWYRQSLGQGLEFLIYFQGNSAPDKSGLPSDRFSAERTGGSVSTLTIQRTQQEDSAVYLCASSLGLSGANVLTFGAGSRLTVL.

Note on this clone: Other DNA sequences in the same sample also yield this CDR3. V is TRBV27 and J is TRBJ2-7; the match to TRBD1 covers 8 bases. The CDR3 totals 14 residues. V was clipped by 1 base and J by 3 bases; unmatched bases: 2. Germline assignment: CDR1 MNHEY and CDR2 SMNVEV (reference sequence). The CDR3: CASSLLGQVYEQYF. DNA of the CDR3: TGTGCCAGCAGTTTATTGGGACAGGTCTACGAGCAGTACTTC.

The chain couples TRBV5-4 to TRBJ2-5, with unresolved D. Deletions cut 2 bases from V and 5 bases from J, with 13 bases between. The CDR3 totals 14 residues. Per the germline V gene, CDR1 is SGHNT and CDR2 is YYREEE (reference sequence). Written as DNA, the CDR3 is TGTGCCAGCAGCTTTTCAACAACCGGGGAGACCCAGTACTTC. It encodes CASSFSTTGETQYF. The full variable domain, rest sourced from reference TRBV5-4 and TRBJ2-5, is ETGVTQSPTHLIKTRGQQVTLRCSSQSGHNTVSWYQQALGQGPQFIFQYYREEENGRGNFPPRFSGLQFPNYSSELNVNALELDDSALYLCASSFSTTGETQYFGPGTRLLVL.

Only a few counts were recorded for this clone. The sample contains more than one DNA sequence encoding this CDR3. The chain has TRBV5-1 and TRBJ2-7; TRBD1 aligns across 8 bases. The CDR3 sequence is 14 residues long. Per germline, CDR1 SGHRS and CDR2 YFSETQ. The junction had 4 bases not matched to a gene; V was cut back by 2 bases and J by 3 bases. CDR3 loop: CASSLVGQVYEQYF. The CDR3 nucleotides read TGCGCCAGCAGCTTAGTGGGACAGGTCTACGAGCAGTACTTC. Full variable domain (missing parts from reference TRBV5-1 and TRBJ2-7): KAGVTQTPRYLIKTRGQQVTLSCSPISGHRSVSWYQQTPGQGLQFLFEYFSETQRNKGNFPGRFSGRQFSNSRSEMNVSTLELGDSALYLCASSLVGQVYEQYFGPGTRLTVT.